The 6 T cell receptor beta chains reported below all come from one sample, sequenced in a study of ipilimumab plus nivolumab after autologous stem cell transplantation (dated by TCRdb to the early 2020s). Receptor libraries were prepared by the immunoSEQ multiplex PCR assay. The table comes from immuneACCESS by way of TCRdb, which keeps in-frame sequences with V and J called. Part of the clones is missing from these tables; in studies checked, under half for an unresolved V gene and the rest for unknown reasons. The sample records roughly 16,000 clones, about 80% of which are singletons. Under 25% of the sample comes from the top ten. The sample was PBMCs, taken in a trial of ipilimumab plus nivolumab as post-transplant consolidation. Source of these receptors: a male donor with diffuse large B-cell lymphoma.

The genes are TRBV7-9 and TRBJ2-7, with TRBD1 identical over 8 bases. Germline V gives CDR1 SEHNR, CDR2 FQNEAQ (reference sequence). The CDR3 spans 15 residues. Trimming cost V 4 bases and J 1 base; bases outside gene matches: 6. As DNA, the CDR3 is TGTGCCAGCAGCTCCGACAGGGGTAGATCCTACGAGCAGTACTTC. It codes for CASSSDRGRSYEQYF.

The table lists this clone with a few counts. The rearrangement links TRBV29-1 to TRBJ2-7; 9 bases align to TRBD1. This CDR3 has 14 amino acids. Trimming took 6 bases from V and 3 from J; bases not matched to a gene: 9. Germline lookup yields CDR1 SQVTM and CDR2 ANQGSEA. CDR3 residues: CSVAKRDRVYEQYF. In DNA form, the CDR3 reads TGCAGCGTCGCGAAGAGGGACAGGGTCTACGAGCAGTACTTC.

This clone occurred once. The chain has TRBV10-3 and TRBJ1-2; unclear D gene. Between the trimmed V and J ends, which lost 10 bases and 3 bases, there was a span of 12 bases. The germline CDR1 and CDR2 sequences are ENHRY and SYGVKD. The CDR3 extends over 12 amino acids. This CDR3 reads CASTGADYGYTF. The CDR3 nucleotides are TGTGCCAGTACTGGTGCGGACTATGGCTACACCTTC.

The chain carries TRBV6-6 and TRBJ2-5; D uncertain. Deletions cut 7 bases from V and 2 bases from J, with 11 bases between. The germline gives CDR1 MNHNY, CDR2 SVGAGI (reference sequence). This CDR3 has 13 amino acids. The CDR3 DNA sequence: TGTGCCAGCACCCCCTGGGGTCAAGAGACCCAGTACTTC. This sequence encodes CASTPWGQETQYF.

This clone turned up a few times. The V and J genes are TRBV6-1 and TRBJ1-5; D is undetermined. The V and J ends lost 4 bases and 0 bases respectively, with 13 bases between them. The CDR3 sequence is 16 residues long. CDR1 is MNHNS and CDR2 is SASEGT in the germline V gene. The CDR3 protein is CASSVHSEYSNQPQHF. The CDR3 nucleotides read TGTGCCAGCAGTGTTCACTCCGAGTATAGCAATCAGCCCCAGCATTTT.

This clone has a handful of counts. The chain has TRBV9 and TRBJ1-3; D gene unclear. V was pared by 0 bases and J by 0 bases, with 16 bases between. This CDR3 has 18 residues. From germline, CDR1 is SGDLS and CDR2 YYNGEE. The CDR3 spells CASSVEGVGLTSGNTIYF. The CDR3 DNA reads TGTGCCAGCAGCGTAGAGGGTGTTGGTCTGACCTCTGGAAACACCATATATTTT.